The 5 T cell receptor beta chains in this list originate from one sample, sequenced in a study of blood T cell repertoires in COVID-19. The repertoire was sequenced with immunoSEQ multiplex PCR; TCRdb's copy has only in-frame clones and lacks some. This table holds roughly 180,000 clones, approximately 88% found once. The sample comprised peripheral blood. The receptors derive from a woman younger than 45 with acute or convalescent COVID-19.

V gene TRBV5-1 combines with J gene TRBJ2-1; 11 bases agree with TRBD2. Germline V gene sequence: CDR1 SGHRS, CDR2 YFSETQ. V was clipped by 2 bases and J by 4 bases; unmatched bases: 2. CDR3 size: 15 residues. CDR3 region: CASSFRLAGYNEQFF. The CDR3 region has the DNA TGCGCCAGCAGCTTCAGACTAGCGGGATACAATGAGCAGTTCTTC.

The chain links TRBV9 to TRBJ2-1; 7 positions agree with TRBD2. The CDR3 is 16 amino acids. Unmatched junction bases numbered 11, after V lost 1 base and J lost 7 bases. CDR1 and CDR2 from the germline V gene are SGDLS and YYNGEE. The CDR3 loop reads CASSVWAGVVSNEQFF. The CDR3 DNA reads TGTGCCAGCAGCGTATGGGCGGGGGTAGTCTCTAATGAGCAGTTCTTC.

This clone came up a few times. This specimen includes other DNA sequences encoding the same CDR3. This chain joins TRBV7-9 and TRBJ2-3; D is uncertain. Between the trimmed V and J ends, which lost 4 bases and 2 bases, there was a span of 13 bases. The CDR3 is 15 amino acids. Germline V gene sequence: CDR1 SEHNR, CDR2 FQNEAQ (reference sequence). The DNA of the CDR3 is TGTGCCAGCAGCTCCCGAGAGGCAAACACAGATACGCAGTATTTT. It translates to CASSSREANTDTQYF.

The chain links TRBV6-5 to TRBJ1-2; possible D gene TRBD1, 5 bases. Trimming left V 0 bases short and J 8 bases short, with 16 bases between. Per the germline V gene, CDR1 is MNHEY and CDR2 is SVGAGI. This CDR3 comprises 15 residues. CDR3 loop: CASSYSFGTTKGYTF. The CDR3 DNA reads TGTGCCAGCAGTTACTCTTTCGGGACTACTAAGGGCTACACCTTC.

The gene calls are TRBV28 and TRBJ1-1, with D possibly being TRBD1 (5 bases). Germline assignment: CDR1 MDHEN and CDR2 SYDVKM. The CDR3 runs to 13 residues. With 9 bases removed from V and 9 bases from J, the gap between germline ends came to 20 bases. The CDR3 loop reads CASTPYGGTKAFF. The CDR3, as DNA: TGTGCCAGTACCCCCTACGGGGGAACAAAAGCTTTCTTT.